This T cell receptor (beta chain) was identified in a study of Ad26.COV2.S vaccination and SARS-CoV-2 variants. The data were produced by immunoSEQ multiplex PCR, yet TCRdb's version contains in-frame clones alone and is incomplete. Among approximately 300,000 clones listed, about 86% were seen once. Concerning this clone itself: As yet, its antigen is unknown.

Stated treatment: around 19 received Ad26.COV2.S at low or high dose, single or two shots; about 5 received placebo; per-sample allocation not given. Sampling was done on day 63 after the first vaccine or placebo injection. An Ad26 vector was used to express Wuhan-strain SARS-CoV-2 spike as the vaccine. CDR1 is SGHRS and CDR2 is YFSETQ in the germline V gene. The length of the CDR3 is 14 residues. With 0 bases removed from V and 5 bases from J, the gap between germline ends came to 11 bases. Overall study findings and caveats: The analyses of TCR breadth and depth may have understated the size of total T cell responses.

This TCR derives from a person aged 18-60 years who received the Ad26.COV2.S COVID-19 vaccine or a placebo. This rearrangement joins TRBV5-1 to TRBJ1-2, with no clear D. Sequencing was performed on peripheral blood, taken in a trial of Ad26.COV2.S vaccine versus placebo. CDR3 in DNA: TGCGCCAGCAGCTTGGCCGGGAGGTTGTATGGCTACACCTTC. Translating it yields CASSLAGRLYGYTF.